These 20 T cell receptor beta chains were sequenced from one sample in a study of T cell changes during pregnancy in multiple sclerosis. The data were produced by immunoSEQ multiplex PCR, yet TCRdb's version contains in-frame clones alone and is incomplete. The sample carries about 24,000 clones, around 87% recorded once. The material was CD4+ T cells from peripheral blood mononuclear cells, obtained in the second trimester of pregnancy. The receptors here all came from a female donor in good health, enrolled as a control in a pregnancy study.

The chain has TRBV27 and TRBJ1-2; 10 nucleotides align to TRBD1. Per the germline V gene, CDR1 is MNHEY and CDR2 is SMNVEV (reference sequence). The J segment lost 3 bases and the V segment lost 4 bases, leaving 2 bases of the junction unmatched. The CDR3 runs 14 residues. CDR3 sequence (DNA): TGTGCCAGCAGTTCGGGACAGGGGTACTATGGCTACACCTTC. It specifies CASSSGQGYYGYTF.

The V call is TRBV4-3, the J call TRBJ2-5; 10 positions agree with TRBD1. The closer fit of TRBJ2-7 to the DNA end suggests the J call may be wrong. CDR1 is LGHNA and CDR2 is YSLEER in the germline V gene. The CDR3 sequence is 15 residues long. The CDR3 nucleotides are TGCGCCAGCAGCCAAGATCGGGACAGGGGCTACGAGCAGTACTTC. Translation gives CASSQDRDRGYEQYF.

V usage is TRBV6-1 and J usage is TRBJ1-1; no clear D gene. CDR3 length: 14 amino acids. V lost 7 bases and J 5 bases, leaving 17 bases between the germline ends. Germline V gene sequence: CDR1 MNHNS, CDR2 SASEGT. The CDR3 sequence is CASTAGPLNTEAFF. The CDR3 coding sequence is TGTGCCAGCACGGCGGGTCCCCTAAATACTGAAGCTTTCTTT.

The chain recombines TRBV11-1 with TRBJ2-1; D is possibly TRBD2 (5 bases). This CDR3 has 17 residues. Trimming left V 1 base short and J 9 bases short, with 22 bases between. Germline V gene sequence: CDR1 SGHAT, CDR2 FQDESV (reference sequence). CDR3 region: CASSLGSSPRRATEQFF. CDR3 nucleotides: TGTGCCAGCAGCTTAGGCTCGTCTCCTAGGCGGGCGACTGAGCAGTTCTTC. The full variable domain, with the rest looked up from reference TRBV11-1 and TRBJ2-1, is EAEVAQSPRYKITEKSQAVAFWCDPISGHATLYWYRQILGQGPELLVQFQDESVVDDSQLPKDRFSAERLKGVDSTLKIQPAELGDSAMYLCASSLGSSPRRATEQFFGPGTRLTVL.

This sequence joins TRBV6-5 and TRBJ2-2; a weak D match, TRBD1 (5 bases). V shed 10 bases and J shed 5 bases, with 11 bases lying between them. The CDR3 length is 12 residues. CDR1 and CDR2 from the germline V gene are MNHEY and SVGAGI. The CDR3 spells CATSRGTGELFF. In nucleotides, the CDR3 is TGTGCCACCTCTAGGGGAACCGGGGAGCTGTTTTTT.

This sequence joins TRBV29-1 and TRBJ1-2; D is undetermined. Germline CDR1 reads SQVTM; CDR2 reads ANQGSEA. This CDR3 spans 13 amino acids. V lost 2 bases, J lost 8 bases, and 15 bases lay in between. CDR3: CSVESRGLGGYTF. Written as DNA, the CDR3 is TGCAGCGTTGAAAGTAGAGGGTTGGGGGGCTACACCTTC. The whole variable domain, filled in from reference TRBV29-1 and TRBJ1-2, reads SAVISQKPSRDICQRGTSLTIQCQVDSQVTMMFWYRQQPGQSLTLIATANQGSEATYESGFVIDKFPISRPNLTFSTLTVSNMSPEDSSIYLCSVESRGLGGYTFGSGTRLTVV.

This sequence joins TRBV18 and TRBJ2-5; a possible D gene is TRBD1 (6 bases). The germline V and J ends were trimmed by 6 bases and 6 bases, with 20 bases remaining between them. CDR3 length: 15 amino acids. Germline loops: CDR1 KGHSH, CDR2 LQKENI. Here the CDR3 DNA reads TGTGCCAGCTCGCTTGGACAGCCTCTCCCCCAGACCCAGTACTTC. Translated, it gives CASSLGQPLPQTQYF.

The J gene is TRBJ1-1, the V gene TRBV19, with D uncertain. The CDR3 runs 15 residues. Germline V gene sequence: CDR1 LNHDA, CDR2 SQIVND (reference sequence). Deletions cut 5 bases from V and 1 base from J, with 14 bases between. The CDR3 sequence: CASSARQEGNTEAFF. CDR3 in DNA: TGTGCCAGTAGTGCCCGCCAGGAGGGGAACACTGAAGCTTTCTTT.

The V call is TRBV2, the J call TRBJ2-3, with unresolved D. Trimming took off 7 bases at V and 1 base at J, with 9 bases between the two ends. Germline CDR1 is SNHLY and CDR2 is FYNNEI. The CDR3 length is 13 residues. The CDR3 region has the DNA TGTGCCAGCAAGGCCAGCGGCACAGATACGCAGTATTTT. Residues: CASKASGTDTQYF.

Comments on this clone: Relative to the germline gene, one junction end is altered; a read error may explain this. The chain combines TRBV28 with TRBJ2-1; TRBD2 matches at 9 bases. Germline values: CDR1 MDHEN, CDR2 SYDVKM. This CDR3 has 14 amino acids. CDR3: CASNLAGAGYEQFF. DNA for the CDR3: TGTGCCAGCAATTTAGCGGGAGCTGGCTATGAGCAGTTCTTC.

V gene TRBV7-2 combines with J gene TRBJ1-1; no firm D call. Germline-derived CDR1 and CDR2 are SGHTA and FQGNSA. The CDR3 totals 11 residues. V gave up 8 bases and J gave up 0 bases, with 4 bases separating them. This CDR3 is CASSVNTEAFF. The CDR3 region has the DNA TGTGCCAGCTCCGTGAACACTGAAGCTTTCTTT.

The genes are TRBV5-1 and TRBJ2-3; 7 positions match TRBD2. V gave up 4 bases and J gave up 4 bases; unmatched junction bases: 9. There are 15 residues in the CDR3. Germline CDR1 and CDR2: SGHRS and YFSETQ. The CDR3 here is CASSPGSSGADTQYF. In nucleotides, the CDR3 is TGCGCCAGCAGCCCCGGGTCTAGCGGCGCAGATACGCAGTATTTT.

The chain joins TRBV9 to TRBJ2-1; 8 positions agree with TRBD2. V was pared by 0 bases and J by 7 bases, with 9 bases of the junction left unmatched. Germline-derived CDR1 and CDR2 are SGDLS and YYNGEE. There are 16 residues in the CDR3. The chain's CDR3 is CASSVGVVAGLNEQFF. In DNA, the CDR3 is TGTGCCAGCAGCGTAGGTGTGGTAGCGGGATTGAATGAGCAGTTCTTC. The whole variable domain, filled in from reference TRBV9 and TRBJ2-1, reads DSGVTQTPKHLITATGQRVTLRCSPRSGDLSVYWYQQSLDQGLQFLIQYYNGEERAKGNILERFSAQQFPDLHSELNLSSLELGDSALYFCASSVGVVAGLNEQFFGPGTRLTVL.

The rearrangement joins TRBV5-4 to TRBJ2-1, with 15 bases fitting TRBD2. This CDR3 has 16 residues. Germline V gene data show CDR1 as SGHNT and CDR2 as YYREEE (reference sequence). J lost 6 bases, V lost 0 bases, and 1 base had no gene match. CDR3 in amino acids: CASSLGGLAGGNEQFF. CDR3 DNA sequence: TGTGCCAGCAGCTTGGGGGGACTAGCGGGGGGCAATGAGCAGTTCTTC.

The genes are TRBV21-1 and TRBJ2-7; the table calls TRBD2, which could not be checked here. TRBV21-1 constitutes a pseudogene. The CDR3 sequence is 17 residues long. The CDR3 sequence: CASSSTGPPGGPGEQYF. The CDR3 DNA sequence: TGTGCCAGCAGCTCGACGGGTCCTCCGGGAGGGCCAGGGGAGCAGTACTTC.

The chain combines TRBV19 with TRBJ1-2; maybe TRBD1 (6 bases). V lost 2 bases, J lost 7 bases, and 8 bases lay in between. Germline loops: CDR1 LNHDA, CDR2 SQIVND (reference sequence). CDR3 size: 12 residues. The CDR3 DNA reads TGTGCCAGTAGTATACAGGGGCTTGGCTACACCTTC. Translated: CASSIQGLGYTF.

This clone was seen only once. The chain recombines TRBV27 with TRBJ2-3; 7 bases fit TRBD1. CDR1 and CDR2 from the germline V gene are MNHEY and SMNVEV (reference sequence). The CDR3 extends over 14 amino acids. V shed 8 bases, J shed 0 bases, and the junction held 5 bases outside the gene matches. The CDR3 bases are TGTGCCAGCGTATACAGGGGTAGCACAGATACGCAGTATTTT. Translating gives CASVYRGSTDTQYF.

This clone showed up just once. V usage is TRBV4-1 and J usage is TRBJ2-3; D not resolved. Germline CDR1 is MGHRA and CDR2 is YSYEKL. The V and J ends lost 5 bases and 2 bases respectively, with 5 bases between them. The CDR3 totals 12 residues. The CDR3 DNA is TGCGCCAGCAGCTATCCCACAGATACGCAGTATTTT. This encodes CASSYPTDTQYF.

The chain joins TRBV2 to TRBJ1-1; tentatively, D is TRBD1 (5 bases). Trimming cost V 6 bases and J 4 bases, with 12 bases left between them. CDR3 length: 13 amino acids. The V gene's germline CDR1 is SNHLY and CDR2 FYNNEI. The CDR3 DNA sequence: TGTGCCAGCAGAGAGCGACAGAGCACTGAAGCTTTCTTT. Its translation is CASRERQSTEAFF.

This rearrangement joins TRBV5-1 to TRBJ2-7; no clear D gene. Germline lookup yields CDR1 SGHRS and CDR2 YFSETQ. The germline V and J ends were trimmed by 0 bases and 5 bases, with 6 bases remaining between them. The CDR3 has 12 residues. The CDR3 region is CASSLVENEQYF. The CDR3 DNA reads TGCGCCAGCAGCTTGGTTGAGAACGAGCAGTACTTC.